The rows below give T cell receptor beta chains drawn from one sample of a study of blood T cells in healthy people across ages. Each CDR3 protein is one row after TCRdb ran MiXCR on the 5' RACE reads. The sample has 600,000 or so distinct CDR3 sequences, about 30% seen once. Input material: blood. The receptors were gathered from a woman older than 75 in good health. Each CDR3 is given with its conserved first and last residue. The D gene is left open where the match is weak. Size is stated for part of the rows, as once, few or many counts, or as a class when the clone is expanded.

clone size	V gene	D gene	J gene	CDR3 protein	CDR3 DNA
many	TRBV7-3	TRBD1	TRBJ1-6	CASSSTGLGNSPLHF	TGTGCCAGCAGCTCGACAGGGTTGGGCAATTCACCCCTCCACTTT
many	TRBV29-1	NA	TRBJ2-5	CSVESIVGETQYF	TGCAGCGTTGAAAGTATCGTGGGAGAGACCCAGTACTTC
many	TRBV7-2	TRBD1	TRBJ2-3	CASSGDRFTDTQYF	TGTGCCAGCAGTGGGGACAGGTTCACAGATACGCAGTATTTT
NA	TRBV6-5	NA	TRBJ1-5	CASSYSGVQPQHF	TGTGCCAGCAGTTACTCGGGTGTTCAGCCCCAGCATTTT
NA	TRBV20-1	NA	TRBJ2-5	CSAKALGETQYF	TGCAGTGCAAAGGCCTTGGGGGAGACCCAGTACTTC
many	TRBV6-6	TRBD1	TRBJ1-2	CASSLGQGGPYGYTF	TGTGCCAGCAGCTTGGGACAGGGAGGGCCCTATGGCTACACCTTC
many	TRBV5-1	NA	TRBJ2-5	CASSLPLGRTQYF	TGCGCCAGCAGCTTGCCCCTCGGGAGGACCCAGTACTTC
NA	TRBV12-3/TRBV12-4	NA	TRBJ2-3	CASSLGRFGTDTEYF	TGTGCCAGCAGCCTAGGACGATTCGGCACAGATACGGAATATTTT
NA	TRBV29-1	NA	TRBJ2-2	CSVDLAGLNTGELFF	TGCAGCGTTGATTTGGCAGGCCTGAACACCGGGGAGCTGTTTTTT
NA	TRBV20-1	TRBD2	TRBJ2-7	CSAGSSGGYEQYF	TGCAGTGCTGGCTCTAGCGGGGGCTACGAGCAGTACTTC
NA	TRBV12-3/TRBV12-4	NA	TRBJ1-2	CASSLRGGRGNYGYTF	TGTGCCAGCAGTTTACGGGGGGGCAGGGGTAACTATGGCTACACCTTC
many	TRBV10-3	NA	TRBJ2-5	CAIGKAVGAQETQYF	TGTGCCATCGGGAAAGCCGTAGGAGCCCAAGAGACCCAGTACTTC
NA	TRBV4-1	TRBD2	TRBJ2-5	CASSRLAGESQETQYF	TGCGCCAGCAGCCGTCTAGCGGGCGAGAGCCAAGAGACCCAGTACTTC
few	TRBV12-3/TRBV12-4	TRBD1	TRBJ1-2	CATAQGAYYGYTF	TGTGCCACCGCCCAGGGGGCCTACTATGGCTACACCTTC
NA	TRBV19	NA	TRBJ1-2	CASRLLDGDYGYTF	TGTGCCAGTAGGCTCTTGGACGGGGACTATGGCTACACCTTC